This TCR beta chain was observed in a study of blood T cell repertoires in COVID-19. About the research overall: T cells, B-cell-depleted T cells, or PBMCs provided the cDNA or gDNA that served as material.

The CDR3 is made up of 13 amino acids. Germline V gene lookup returns CDR1 MNHEY and CDR2 SVGEGT. Trimming removed 4 bases from V and 9 bases from J, with 15 bases in between. In the original processing: The authors estimated nucleated cell counts from reference gene primer amplification. Data came from immunoSEQ multiplex PCR; TCRdb stores just in-frame clones and leaves some out. The DNA gave D and trimming, while V, J and clone size come from that table. The data show 350,000 to 400,000 clones, with 90% seen just once and approximately 6.2% held by the top ten. Material: peripheral blood. The sequence came from a young man with active or convalescent COVID-19. The chain joins TRBV6-2 or TRBV6-3 to TRBJ2-5, with D possibly matching TRBD2 (6 bases). The CDR3 sequence: CASSSLEGWAQYF. The CDR3 DNA follows: TGTGCCAGCAGTTCCCTGGAGGGATGGGCCCAGTACTTC.